This T cell receptor (beta chain) was recorded in a study of PD-1 blockade in classical Hodgkin lymphoma. In the study overall: A 3 mg/kg intravenous dose of nivolumab was received by patients every 2 weeks. Study conclusions and caveats: A reduction in baseline TCR diversity was reportedly seen in newly diagnosed patients relative to healthy donors. Patients with a complete response exhibited baseline diversity comparable to newly diagnosed patients.

Relapse after autologous stem cell transplantation occurred in every patient, and brentuximab vedotin exposure varied. Profiling relied on immunoSEQ multiplex PCR, and the TCRdb table lists in-frame clones only, not all of them. The sample consists of approximately 27,000 clones, 86% of them appearing once. Points on this clone: Its target is not known.

V was clipped by 3 bases and J by 10 bases, with 10 bases between them. This CDR3 is 12 amino acids long. Germline CDR1 is LGHNA and CDR2 is YNFKEQ. V gene TRBV4-2 combines with J gene TRBJ2-1; possibly TRBD1 or TRBD2 for D (5 bases each). Specimen: peripheral blood mononuclear cells (PBMCs), collected at baseline. The source of this sequence is a human donor with classical Hodgkin lymphoma. The CDR3 spells CASSQGDGEQFF. As DNA, the CDR3 is TGTGCCAGCAGCCAGGGGGACGGCGAGCAGTTCTTC.